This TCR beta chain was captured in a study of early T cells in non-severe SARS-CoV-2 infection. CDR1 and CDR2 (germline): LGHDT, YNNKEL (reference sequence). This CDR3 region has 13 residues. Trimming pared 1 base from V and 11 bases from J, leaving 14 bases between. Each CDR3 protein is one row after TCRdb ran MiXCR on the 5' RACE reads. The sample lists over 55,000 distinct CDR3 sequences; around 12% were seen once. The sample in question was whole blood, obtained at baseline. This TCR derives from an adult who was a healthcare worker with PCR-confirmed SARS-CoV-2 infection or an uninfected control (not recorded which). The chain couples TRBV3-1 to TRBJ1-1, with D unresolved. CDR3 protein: CASSQGAQSGAFF. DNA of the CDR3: TGTGCCAGCAGCCAAGGGGCCCAGTCTGGGGCTTTCTTT.